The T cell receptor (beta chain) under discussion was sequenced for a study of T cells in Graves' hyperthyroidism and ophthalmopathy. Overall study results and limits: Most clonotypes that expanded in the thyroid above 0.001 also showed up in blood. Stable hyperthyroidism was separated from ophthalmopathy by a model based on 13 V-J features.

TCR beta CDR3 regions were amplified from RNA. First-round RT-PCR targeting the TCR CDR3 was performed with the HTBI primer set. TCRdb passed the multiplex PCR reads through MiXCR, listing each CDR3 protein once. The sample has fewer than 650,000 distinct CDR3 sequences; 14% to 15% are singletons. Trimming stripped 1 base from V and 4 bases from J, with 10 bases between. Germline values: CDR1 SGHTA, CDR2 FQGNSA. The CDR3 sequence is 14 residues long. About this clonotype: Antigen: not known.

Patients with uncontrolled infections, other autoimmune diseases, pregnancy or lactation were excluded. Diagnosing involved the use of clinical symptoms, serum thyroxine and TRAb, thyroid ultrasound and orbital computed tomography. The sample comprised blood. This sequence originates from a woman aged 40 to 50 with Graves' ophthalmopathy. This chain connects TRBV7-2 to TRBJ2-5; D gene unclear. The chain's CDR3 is CASSLVWGAETQYF. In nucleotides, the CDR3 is TGTGCCAGCAGCTTAGTCTGGGGTGCAGAGACCCAGTACTTC.